This TCR beta chain stems from a study of cytomegalovirus exposure and HLA in healthy donors. Findings and limits, study-wide: Most sequenced TCRs were rare (though some public TCRs occurred in many donors).

Primers for the PCR totalled 60 Vbeta and 13 Jbeta. The assay was immunoSEQ multiplex PCR, and TCRdb's table has in-frame clones only and misses some. The data show roughly 76,000 clones, 79% seen once. This clone was seen ten or more times. Its matching antigen is unknown. The sequenced sample was PBMCs. The sequence was collected from a man aged 25-40 years in good health and CMV-seronegative.

CDR3 loop: CASSLLSVDYGYTF. CDR3 nucleotide sequence: TGCGCCAGCAGCTTGTTGTCTGTCGACTATGGCTACACCTTC. The chain recombines TRBV5-1 with TRBJ1-2; D uncertain. V lost 1 base and J 3 bases, leaving 10 bases between the germline ends. This CDR3 has 14 residues. Germline CDR1 is SGHRS and CDR2 is YFSETQ.